The next 20 T cell receptor beta chains were all read from a single sample in a study of cytomegalovirus exposure and HLA in healthy donors. PCR employed 60 Vbeta and 13 Jbeta primers. The method was immunoSEQ multiplex PCR; TCRdb's version includes in-frame clones alone and lacks a portion of them. The top ten clones hold approximately 3.9% of a sample with approximately 110,000 clones, roughly three fifths of them seen once. The sample taken for sequencing was PBMCs. The receptors were gathered from a man aged 25 to 40 in good health and CMV-seropositive.

The rearrangement links TRBV18 to TRBJ1-3, with TRBD1 matching over 8 bases. This CDR3 is 16 amino acids long. Trimming removed 3 bases from V and 2 bases from J; junction bases left unmatched: 6. Germline V lookup: CDR1 KGHSH, CDR2 LQKENI. CDR3 bases: TGTGCCAGCTCACCGGCTCAGGGGGCGGCTGGAAACACCATATATTTT. This sequence encodes CASSPAQGAAGNTIYF.

The chain employs TRBV29-1 and TRBJ1-4; TRBD1 agrees at 7 bases. CDR3 size: 14 residues. Germline V gene sequence: CDR1 SQVTM, CDR2 ANQGSEA. V lost 3 bases, J lost 5 bases, and 6 bases stayed unmatched. The chain's CDR3 is CSVDAGQTNEKLFF. The CDR3 region has the DNA TGCAGCGTTGATGCGGGACAGACGAATGAAAAACTGTTTTTT.

The V and J genes are TRBV2 and TRBJ2-7; TRBD1 is a possible D gene (6 bases). Germline CDR1 and CDR2: SNHLY and FYNNEI. The CDR3 totals 14 residues. V was trimmed by 8 bases and J by 2 bases, leaving 16 bases between them. The DNA of the CDR3 is TGTGCCAGCCGAAACAGGGAGTATGCCTACGAGCAGTACTTC. As protein: CASRNREYAYEQYF.

The chain combines TRBV4-1 with TRBJ2-1; TRBD2 aligns across 8 bases. Germline CDR1 MGHRA, CDR2 YSYEKL. CDR3 length: 16 residues. V lost 1 base to trimming and J lost 8 bases; unmatched junction nucleotides: 10. Written as DNA, the CDR3 is TGCGCCAGCAGCCAAGTCGGGGGGGGCCTATCGGATGAGCAGTTCTTC. This encodes CASSQVGGGLSDEQFF.

This chain joins TRBV5-1 and TRBJ1-1, with a possible D match to TRBD1 (6 bases). The ends were cut back, 3 bases at V and 10 bases at J, with 25 bases in the middle. The CDR3 consists of 16 residues. CDR1 and CDR2 from the germline V gene are SGHRS and YFSETQ. As DNA, the CDR3 is TGCGCCAGCAGCTCGTTGGGGGCAGGACGGCTTTACGGAGCTTTCTTT. Protein sequence: CASSSLGAGRLYGAFF.

The chain has TRBV6-5 and TRBJ1-2; a possible D gene is TRBD1 (5 bases). The V and J ends lost 6 bases and 6 bases respectively, with 8 bases between them. This CDR3 contains 11 residues. The germline V gene has CDR1 MNHEY and CDR2 SVGAGI. DNA for the CDR3: TGTGCCAGCAGCAGGGTCCATGGCTACACCTTC. Amino acids: CASSRVHGYTF.

The chain has TRBV7-2 and TRBJ2-1; 7 nucleotides align to TRBD2. The CDR3 has 17 amino acids. The germline V gene encodes CDR1 SGHTA and CDR2 FQGNSA. Trimming cost V 2 bases and J 0 bases; bases outside gene matches: 7. CDR3 amino acids: CASSLSKTSNSYNEQFF. DNA of the CDR3: TGTGCCAGCAGCTTAAGCAAGACTAGCAACTCCTACAATGAGCAGTTCTTC.

This sequence joins TRBV5-1 and TRBJ2-3, with D maybe TRBD1 (6 bases). The CDR3 extends over 15 amino acids. V dropped 0 bases and J dropped 5 bases, with 13 bases sitting between them. CDR1 is SGHRS, CDR2 YFSETQ, per germline. The chain's CDR3 is CASSLGGGGGDTQYF. CDR3 in DNA: TGCGCCAGCAGCTTGGGTGGGGGCGGCGGAGATACGCAGTATTTT.

The gene calls are TRBV7-9 and TRBJ1-2; possibly TRBD1 for D (6 bases). Between the trimmed V and J ends, which lost 2 bases and 2 bases, there was a span of 18 bases. Germline lookup yields CDR1 SEHNR and CDR2 FQNEAQ (reference sequence). The CDR3 runs to 17 residues. This CDR3 is CASSLITGWQLNYGYTF. The CDR3, as DNA: TGTGCCAGCAGCTTAATTACAGGGTGGCAATTAAACTATGGCTACACCTTC.

DNA of the CDR3: TGCGCCAGCAGCTTGGAGACTGCAGATACGCAGTATTTT. It specifies CASSLETADTQYF. V and J are TRBV5-1 and TRBJ2-3; D unresolved. The germline gives CDR1 SGHRS, CDR2 YFSETQ. V was trimmed by 0 bases and J by 4 bases, leaving 6 bases between them. The CDR3 loop spans 13 amino acids. Full variable domain (rest looked up from reference TRBV5-1 and TRBJ2-3): KAGVTQTPRYLIKTRGQQVTLSCSPISGHRSVSWYQQTPGQGLQFLFEYFSETQRNKGNFPGRFSGRQFSNSRSEMNVSTLELGDSALYLCASSLETADTQYFGPGTRLTVL.

The rearrangement joins TRBV7-2 to TRBJ2-1; D is possibly TRBD1 (6 bases). The ends were cut back, 4 bases at V and 5 bases at J, with 12 bases in the middle. The CDR3 covers 14 residues. CDR1 is SGHTA, CDR2 FQGNSA, per germline. In DNA, the CDR3 is TGTGCCAGCAGCTCAGGAACAGGGAACAATGAGCAGTTCTTC. It yields the protein CASSSGTGNNEQFF.

The chain couples TRBV5-4 to TRBJ1-4; TRBD1 matches at 7 bases. Germline-derived CDR1 and CDR2 are SGHNT and YYREEE (reference sequence). The V and J ends lost 4 bases and 3 bases, in that order; junction bases with no gene match: 3. This CDR3 is 14 amino acids long. The CDR3 loop is CASSRQGANEKLFF. The CDR3 DNA reads TGTGCCAGCAGCCGGCAGGGGGCTAATGAAAAACTGTTTTTT.

The chain recombines TRBV6-6 with TRBJ1-1, with 7 bases aligning to TRBD1. The V gene's germline CDR1 is MNHNY and CDR2 SVGAGI (reference sequence). The CDR3 has 13 amino acids. The trim removed 7 bases at V and 2 bases at J, leaving 4 bases unmatched. The CDR3, as DNA: TGTGCCAGCATCACAGGGGTTAACACTGAAGCTTTCTTT. Protein product: CASITGVNTEAFF.

The gene calls are TRBV18 and TRBJ2-7; D is perhaps TRBD1 (6 bases). The CDR3 covers 14 residues. Trimming removed 3 bases from V and 3 bases from J, with 12 bases in between. The germline gives CDR1 KGHSH, CDR2 LQKENI. The CDR3 protein is CASSPLRDNYEQYF. The DNA for the CDR3 is TGTGCCAGCTCACCTCTCCGGGACAACTACGAGCAGTACTTC.

In its sample, this clone was seen once. The CDR3 reads CASSQGGVANEKLFF. DNA of the CDR3: TGCGCCAGCAGCCAGGGGGGGGTGGCTAATGAAAAACTGTTTTTT. The V gene is TRBV4-1, the J gene TRBJ1-4; a possible D gene is TRBD1 (5 bases). The CDR3 totals 15 residues. Trimming removed 3 bases at V and 3 bases at J, with 11 bases between. From germline, CDR1 is MGHRA and CDR2 YSYEKL.

The CDR3: CASSGISGGAGEQFF. The CDR3 nucleotides are TGTGCCAGCAGCGGAATTAGCGGGGGGGCCGGTGAGCAGTTCTTC. The chain employs TRBV9 and TRBJ2-1; TRBD2 matches at 11 bases. Losses at the gene ends were 3 bases for V and 9 bases for J; bases not matched to a gene: 8. CDR3 length equals 15 residues. Germline assignment: CDR1 SGDLS and CDR2 YYNGEE.

The chain uses TRBV18 and TRBJ1-1; TRBD1 is a possible D gene (6 bases). The CDR3 contains 17 residues. Trimming removed 4 bases from V and 3 bases from J, with 21 bases in between. Germline-derived CDR1 and CDR2 are KGHSH and LQKENI. Here the CDR3 DNA reads TGTGCCAGCTCACATCTATTAGGGGACAATAGGGACACTGAAGCTTTCTTT. Its translation: CASSHLLGDNRDTEAFF.

V usage is TRBV4-1 and J usage is TRBJ2-3, with D perhaps TRBD1 (5 bases). Germline V gives CDR1 MGHRA, CDR2 YSYEKL. With 0 bases removed from V and 2 bases from J, the gap between germline ends came to 9 bases. CDR3 length equals 15 residues. In DNA, the CDR3 is TGCGCCAGCAGCCAAGAAATACAGGTCACAGATACGCAGTATTTT. Amino acid sequence: CASSQEIQVTDTQYF.

Only a few counts were recorded for this clone. The CDR3 protein is CASSRDTYGYTF. CDR3 nucleotide sequence: TGTGCCAGCAGTCGGGACACCTATGGCTACACCTTC. The V gene is TRBV7-9, the J gene TRBJ1-2; D may be TRBD1 (6 bases). Germline V gives CDR1 SEHNR, CDR2 FQNEAQ (reference sequence). The CDR3 has 12 amino acids. The V end lost 6 bases, the J end lost 4 bases, and 9 bases lay between the germline ends.

V is TRBV2 and J is TRBJ2-6; possible D gene TRBD1, 6 bases. The germline V gene has CDR1 SNHLY and CDR2 FYNNEI. CDR3 length equals 17 residues. V lost 5 bases and J lost 1, with 15 bases in between. The CDR3 sequence is CASSLTSRGSGANVLTF. In DNA, the CDR3 is TGTGCCAGCAGTCTAACGTCCAGGGGTTCTGGGGCCAACGTCCTGACTTTC.